The source of this T cell receptor (beta chain) is a study of control samples from healthy donors and cancer patients. The V gene's germline CDR1 is KGHSY and CDR2 FQNENV. V was trimmed by 0 bases and J by 0 bases, leaving 12 bases between them. The CDR3 is 17 residues long. TCRdb keeps only in-frame clones here, not all; method: immunoSEQ multiplex PCR. This sample has approximately 100,000 clones, with just over 85% found just once. The sample taken for sequencing was blood. The sequence derives from a man younger than 40 in good health. The chain has TRBV16 and TRBJ1-5, with no clear D. The CDR3 DNA reads TGTGCCAGCAGCCAATCGTCGGGAAGCTATAGCAATCAGCCCCAGCATTTT. Translation gives CASSQSSGSYSNQPQHF. The full variable domain, its missing parts supplied by reference TRBV16 and TRBJ1-5, is GEEVAQTPKHLVRGEGQKAKLYCAPIKGHSYVFWYQQVLKNEFKFLISFQNENVFDETGMPKERFSAKCLPNSPCSLEIQATKLEDSAVYFCASSQSSGSYSNQPQHFGDGTRLSIL.